This TCR beta chain was captured in a study of memory CD8 T cells in hepatitis C reinfection. Study context: A couple of donors cleared primary HCV but became chronic after reinfection. Between 3 and 8 weeks after reinfection detection, peak samples were drawn.

Sample time point: peak reinfection, 3 to 8 weeks after reinfection detection. No in vitro expansion preceded TCR sequencing of the sorted cells. Total naive CD8 T cells were sorted as viable CD3+ CD8+ CD45RO- cells from a couple of donors. Germline-derived CDR1 and CDR2 are SGHTA and FQGNSA. This CDR3 has 16 amino acids. V was pared by 1 base and J by 1 base, with 10 bases between. This clone was detected once. The antigen remains unidentified. Produced via immunoSEQ multiplex PCR; TCRdb's table is partial and in-frame only. The repertoire holds about 45,000 clones, more than 75% seen once, with 0.95% to 1.5% in the top ten. General observations from the study: Conclusions on public clonotypes and secondary clearance were not definitive with a handful of donors.

The sample taken for sequencing was naive CD8+ T cells sorted from blood. The chain couples TRBV7-2 to TRBJ1-4; D is unclear. This clonotype was obtained from a man younger than 35 with hepatitis C virus infection. In nucleotides, the CDR3 is TGTGCCAGCAGCTTAGGGTCGGGGATAACTAATGAAAAACTGTTTTTT. The encoded protein is CASSLGSGITNEKLFF.